The next 20 T cell receptor beta chains were all read from a single sample in a study of OX40 agonist ivuxolimab in advanced cancers. Only in-frame clones appear in the TCRdb table, and some are missing; sequencing was by immunoSEQ multiplex PCR. The sample comprises about 67,000 clones, roughly nine tenths of which are singletons, and under 0.4% rests with the top ten. The source was CD4+ or CD8+ T cells sorted from blood, collected in a trial of the OX40 agonist ivuxolimab. These receptors originate from an adult with an advanced solid tumor such as melanoma, head and neck, liver or kidney cancer.

The chain is built from TRBV11-1 and TRBJ1-4; D remains unclear. The germline CDR1 and CDR2 sequences are SGHAT and FQDESV (reference sequence). The CDR3 has 15 amino acids. V was trimmed by 1 base and J by 5 bases, leaving 11 bases between them. CDR3: CASSLGAPGNEKLFF. CDR3 sequence (DNA): TGTGCCAGCAGCTTAGGGGCCCCTGGGAATGAAAAACTGTTTTTT.

V gene TRBV5-5 combines with J gene TRBJ1-5; 9 positions match TRBD1. Losses at the gene ends were 4 bases for V and 3 bases for J; bases not matched to a gene: 5. Germline V CDR1 and CDR2: SGHKS, YYEKEE (reference sequence). This CDR3 spans 15 amino acids. The CDR3 coding sequence is TGTGCCAGCAGCAGGACAGGGGCGAACAATCAGCCCCAGCATTTT. This translates into CASSRTGANNQPQHF.

V is TRBV5-4 and J is TRBJ2-5, with D possibly TRBD1 on 5 matching bases. Trimming left V 0 bases short and J 5 bases short, with 20 bases between. Germline V gives CDR1 SGHNT, CDR2 YYREEE (reference sequence). The CDR3 consists of 17 residues. CDR3 amino acids: CASSLATAQTLRETQYF. The CDR3 DNA is TGTGCCAGCAGCTTGGCGACAGCCCAAACTTTGAGGGAGACCCAGTACTTC.

The J gene is TRBJ1-4, the V gene TRBV6-5, with 8 positions matching TRBD1. This CDR3 is built from 12 residues. V trimming: 6 bases; J trimming: 12 bases; junction bases outside the gene matches: 6. Germline V gene lookup returns CDR1 MNHEY and CDR2 SVGAGI. CDR3: CASRPGQGQLFF. The DNA for the CDR3 is TGTGCCAGCAGACCCGGACAGGGTCAACTGTTTTTT.

The chain carries TRBV27 and TRBJ1-2; TRBD1 is a possible D gene (5 bases). The CDR3 extends over 15 amino acids. In germline, CDR1 is MNHEY, CDR2 SMNVEV (reference sequence). The V end lost 5 bases, the J end lost 4 bases, and 17 bases lay between the germline ends. This chain's CDR3 is CASSPSPGEVYGYTF. CDR3 in DNA: TGTGCCAGCAGTCCAAGTCCGGGGGAGGTCTATGGCTACACCTTC.

The CDR3 region is CASSYEWEGEQFF. The CDR3 DNA reads TGTGCCAGCAGTTACGAGTGGGAAGGGGAGCAGTTCTTC. V gene TRBV6-5 combines with J gene TRBJ2-1; D unclear. Germline V gene data show CDR1 as MNHEY and CDR2 as SVGAGI. V lost 2 bases to trimming and J lost 10 bases, with 12 bases between them. The CDR3 totals 13 residues.

V usage is TRBV5-8 and J usage is TRBJ1-6, with D unresolved. Germline V gives CDR1 SGHTS, CDR2 YDEGEE. Trimming cost V 4 bases and J 13 bases, with 18 bases left between them. This CDR3 comprises 14 residues. The CDR3 spells CASSAPALIPPLHF. The CDR3 DNA is TGTGCCAGCAGCGCCCCCGCCCTAATTCCTCCCCTCCACTTT.

V gene TRBV18 combines with J gene TRBJ1-2, with unresolved D. CDR1 is KGHSH and CDR2 is LQKENI in the germline V gene. The ends were cut back, 3 bases at V and 2 bases at J, with 10 bases in the middle. The CDR3 covers 14 residues. The CDR3 is CASSPEQSNYGYTF. CDR3 DNA sequence: TGTGCCAGCTCACCTGAGCAGAGCAACTATGGCTACACCTTC.

The chain has TRBV25-1 and TRBJ1-2; D possibly corresponds to TRBD1 (5 bases). This CDR3 spans 15 amino acids. Trimming took 4 bases from V and 4 from J, leaving 16 bases between them. Germline V gene lookup returns CDR1 MGHDK and CDR2 SYGVNS. CDR3: CASSVGTHRSYGYTF. CDR3 coding DNA: TGTGCCAGCAGTGTCGGGACTCATCGTAGCTATGGCTACACCTTC.

The chain has TRBV19 and TRBJ1-3; a possible D gene is TRBD1 (5 bases). The germline V gene has CDR1 LNHDA and CDR2 SQIVND (reference sequence). V lost 6 bases and J 0 bases, leaving 15 bases between the germline ends. This CDR3 spans 16 amino acids. The CDR3 loop reads CASRQGDLLSGNTIYF. The CDR3 DNA reads TGTGCCAGTAGGCAGGGCGATCTACTCTCTGGAAACACCATATATTTT.

This sequence joins TRBV6-1 and TRBJ1-2; 8 nucleotides agree with TRBD1. The V gene's germline CDR1 is MNHNS and CDR2 SASEGT. J lost 8 bases, V lost 0 bases, and 5 bases had no gene match. There are 14 residues in the CDR3. CDR3 region: CASSEAGRGLGYTF. Here the CDR3 DNA reads TGTGCCAGCAGTGAAGCGGGCAGGGGGCTAGGCTACACCTTC.

The chain links TRBV19 to TRBJ2-7, with a tentative D call TRBD1 (6 bases). The CDR3 covers 13 residues. Trimming shortened V by 5 bases and J by 3 bases, and 11 bases separated the two germline ends. Germline loops: CDR1 LNHDA, CDR2 SQIVND (reference sequence). The CDR3 DNA follows: TGTGCCAGTAGTGTACAAGGGGGCTACGAGCAGTACTTC. This gives the protein CASSVQGGYEQYF.

This clone was detected once. The chain uses TRBV5-1 and TRBJ2-3; 12 nucleotides align to TRBD1. CDR3 length equals 17 residues. Germline CDR1 reads SGHRS; CDR2 reads YFSETQ. The V gene end was trimmed by 4 bases and the J gene end by 1 base; junction bases not matched to a gene: 7. This CDR3 is CASSPGTGGIRTDTQYF. For the CDR3, the DNA is TGCGCCAGCAGCCCGGGGACAGGGGGCATTCGCACAGATACGCAGTATTTT.

V gene TRBV4-1 combines with J gene TRBJ1-3, with D perhaps matching TRBD1 (6 bases). Trimming took off 1 base at V and 3 bases at J, with 16 bases between the two ends. Germline loops: CDR1 MGHRA, CDR2 YSYEKL. The CDR3 loop spans 17 amino acids. The CDR3, as DNA: TGCGCCAGCAGCCAAGCCATACAGGGAGTGGGTGGAAACACCATATATTTT. Translation: CASSQAIQGVGGNTIYF.

In its sample, this clone was seen once. This sequence joins TRBV6-1 and TRBJ2-3; unclear D gene. The germline V gene encodes CDR1 MNHNS and CDR2 SASEGT. Trimming stripped 6 bases from V and 6 bases from J, with 16 bases between. The CDR3 spans 14 residues. The CDR3 DNA reads as TGTGCCAGCAGACAGCCCCTCTTGGGGGATACGCAGTATTTT. Its protein product is CASRQPLLGDTQYF.

CDR3 region: CASSWEAGNQPQHF. CDR3 in DNA: TGTGCCAGCAGCTGGGAGGCAGGTAATCAGCCCCAGCATTTT. The J gene is TRBJ1-5, the V gene TRBV12-1. TRBV12-1 is flagged as a pseudogene. The CDR3 is 14 residues long.

The CDR3, as DNA: TGTGCCACCGCTCCCCCCGGGACAGGGAGCTACGAGCAGTACTTC. Encoded protein: CATAPPGTGSYEQYF. The rearrangement uses TRBV28 and TRBJ2-7; 9 nucleotides align to TRBD1. Germline V gene sequence: CDR1 MDHEN, CDR2 SYDVKM. The CDR3 is 15 amino acids. Trimming removed 10 bases from V and 3 bases from J; junction bases left unmatched: 13.

The chain carries TRBV7-9 and TRBJ1-1; TRBD1 agrees at 12 bases. The CDR3 sequence is 18 residues long. With 1 base clipped from V and 5 bases from J, the junction kept 11 bases outside the gene matches. Germline-derived CDR1 and CDR2 are SEHNR and FQNEAQ (reference sequence). This CDR3 is CASSLVPGTGGWHTEAFF. CDR3 nucleotides: TGTGCCAGCAGCTTAGTTCCGGGGACAGGGGGCTGGCATACTGAAGCTTTCTTT.

J is TRBJ2-1 and V is TRBV7-3; TRBD2 matches at 11 bases. The CDR3 spans 16 residues. The germline CDR1 and CDR2 sequences are SGHTA and FQGTGA. The V gene end was trimmed by 5 bases and the J gene end by 6 bases; junction bases not matched to a gene: 9. CDR3 residues: CASSKIAGGPGNEQFF. The CDR3 nucleotides read TGTGCCAGCAGCAAAATAGCGGGAGGGCCCGGCAATGAGCAGTTCTTC.

The V and J genes are TRBV15 and TRBJ2-7; TRBD1 matches 12 bases. The CDR3 extends over 16 amino acids. Unmatched junction bases numbered 6, after V lost 0 bases and J lost 6 bases. Germline CDR1 reads LNHNV; CDR2 reads YYDKDF (reference sequence). For the CDR3, the DNA is TGTGCCACCAGCAGAGATCTTGGGACAGGGGGCTTCGAGCAGTACTTC. Its translation: CATSRDLGTGGFEQYF.